Presented here are 24 T cell receptor beta chains from one specimen sequenced in a study of patients and donors after allogeneic stem cell transplantation. One entry per CDR3 protein results from TCRdb running MiXCR on the RT-PCR reads. The sample holds over 400,000 distinct CDR3 sequences, 15% to 20% seen once. The sample consisted of blood, either unsorted or a sorted T cell fraction (not recorded which). The receptors derive from a human donor who was either an allogeneic HSCT recipient or a stem cell or donor lymphocyte infusion donor (not recorded which). It is not recorded whose cells these are; they may come from a transplant donor.

This clonotype was recorded a few times. The chain joins TRBV18 to TRBJ2-7; D call uncertain. The germline CDR1 and CDR2 sequences are KGHSH and LQKENI. This CDR3 has 13 residues. V lost 2 bases, J lost 0 bases, and 5 bases lay in between. The CDR3 bases are TGTGCCAGCTCACCAACTAACTCCTACGAGCAGTACTTC. Its protein is CASSPTNSYEQYF.

This rearrangement joins TRBV11-2 to TRBJ2-7, with D perhaps being TRBD1 or TRBD2 (6 bases each). The CDR3 is 15 amino acids. Germline V gene lookup returns CDR1 SGHAT and CDR2 FQNNGV. V lost 0 bases to trimming and J lost 5 bases, with 14 bases between them. CDR3 bases: TGTGCCAGCAGCTTAGAGGGGGGCAGGGGCGACGAGCAGTACTTC. This sequence encodes CASSLEGGRGDEQYF. The variable domain in full, completed from reference TRBV11-2 and TRBJ2-7, reads EAGVAQSPRYKIIEKRQSVAFWCNPISGHATLYWYQQILGQGPKLLIQFQNNGVVDDSQLPKDRFSAERLKGVDSTLKIQPAKLEDSAVYLCASSLEGGRGDEQYFGPGTRLTVT.

The V gene is TRBV4-1, the J gene TRBJ1-6, with 12 positions matching TRBD1. In germline, CDR1 is MGHRA, CDR2 YSYEKL. The V and J ends lost 6 bases and 10 bases, in that order; junction bases with no gene match: 13. CDR3 size: 17 residues. The CDR3 loop reads CASSSNPSGTGGSPLHF. As DNA, the CDR3 is TGCGCCAGCAGTTCAAACCCCTCCGGGACAGGGGGCTCACCCCTCCACTTT.

There are many counts of this clonotype. This chain links TRBV7-3 with TRBJ2-7, with TRBD1 matching 9 bases. This CDR3 contains 15 residues. Germline CDR1 is SGHTA and CDR2 is FQGTGA. The V and J ends lost 2 bases and 1 base, in that order; junction bases with no gene match: 3. Written as DNA, the CDR3 is TGTGCCAGCAGCTTAGCCGGGACAGGGTCCTACGAGCAGTACTTC. Its translation is CASSLAGTGSYEQYF.

This clonotype was detected only a few times. V and J are TRBV12-3 or TRBV12-4 and TRBJ2-2; a possible D gene is TRBD2 (6 bases). V lost 7 bases, J lost 4 bases, and 19 bases lay in between. This CDR3 has 16 amino acids. CDR3 bases: TGTGCCAGCAACCTAGGCCAGGCAGCGGGCACCGGGGAGCTGTTTTTT. Protein product: CASNLGQAAGTGELFF.

This sequence joins TRBV30 and TRBJ1-1; unclear D gene. Germline lookup yields CDR1 GTSNPN and CDR2 SVGIG (reference sequence). CDR3 length: 13 residues. V lost 0 bases and J lost 7, with 12 bases in between. The CDR3 loop reads CAWSVRAGHEAFF. The CDR3 nucleotides are TGTGCCTGGAGTGTACGGGCGGGTCATGAAGCTTTCTTT.

This clonotype was seen more than once but under ten times. V usage is TRBV29-1 and J usage is TRBJ2-1; tentative D call: TRBD2 (5 bases). Germline lookup yields CDR1 SQVTM and CDR2 ANQGSEA. The CDR3 extends over 10 amino acids. V dropped 4 bases and J dropped 7 bases, with 5 bases sitting between them. The CDR3 loop reads CSVAGNEQFF. As DNA, the CDR3 is TGCAGCGTTGCGGGGAATGAGCAGTTCTTC.

This clonotype was detected a few times. The CDR3 DNA reads TGTGCCAGCAGCCCCTCCGGACAGGGGGCGAGTTCACCCCTCCACTTT. The encoded protein is CASSPSGQGASSPLHF. This sequence joins TRBV6-2 or TRBV6-3 and TRBJ1-6; TRBD1 matches at 11 bases. Germline V gives CDR1 MNHEY, CDR2 SVGEGT. V shed 6 bases and J 9 bases; nucleotides not matched to a gene: 10. This CDR3 has 16 residues.

The chain is built from TRBV9 and TRBJ2-7, with D perhaps given as TRBD1 or TRBD2 (5 bases each). Per the germline V gene, CDR1 is SGDLS and CDR2 is YYNGEE. V was cut by 0 bases and J by 9 bases, with 13 bases left in between. The CDR3 has 13 amino acids. The CDR3 sequence is CASSVGGPGTQYF. The CDR3 DNA reads as TGTGCCAGCAGCGTAGGGGGACCGGGAACGCAGTACTTC.

This chain joins TRBV29-1 and TRBJ2-2; 8 positions match TRBD1. This CDR3 comprises 14 residues. The ends lost 6 bases at V and 4 bases at J; junction bases unmatched: 7. Looked up from germline, CDR1 is SQVTM and CDR2 is ANQGSEA. CDR3 loop: CSVTGTGITGELFF. For the CDR3, the DNA is TGCAGCGTCACCGGGACAGGAATCACCGGGGAGCTGTTTTTT.

This clonotype was recorded at least ten times. The CDR3 region is CASSQEQETQYF. Written as DNA, the CDR3 is TGTGCCAGCAGCCAAGAACAAGAGACCCAGTACTTC. V is TRBV3-1 and J is TRBJ2-5; D unresolved. CDR3 length: 12 amino acids. V was cut by 0 bases and J by 2 bases, with 1 base left in between. Germline CDR1 LGHDT, CDR2 YNNKEL (reference sequence).

V usage is TRBV25-1 and J usage is TRBJ2-2, with TRBD2 identical over 11 bases. The trim removed 4 bases at V and 6 bases at J, leaving 13 bases unmatched. There are 18 residues in the CDR3. Germline CDR1 and CDR2: MGHDK and SYGVNS. CDR3 sequence: CASSATTPLAGVPGELFF. The CDR3 DNA follows: TGTGCCAGCAGTGCCACAACCCCACTAGCGGGAGTACCCGGGGAGCTGTTTTTT. The full variable domain, its missing parts supplied by reference TRBV25-1 and TRBJ2-2, is EADIYQTPRYLVIGTGKKITLECSQTMGHDKMYWYQQDPGMELHLIHYSYGVNSTEKGDLSSESTVSRIRTEHFPLTLESARPSHTSQYLCASSATTPLAGVPGELFFGEGSRLTVL.

The chain carries TRBV30 and TRBJ1-1, with 8 nucleotides matching TRBD1. Looked up from germline, CDR1 is GTSNPN and CDR2 is SVGIG (reference sequence). The J segment lost 5 bases and the V segment lost 6 bases, leaving 5 bases of the junction unmatched. The CDR3 length is 12 residues. This CDR3 reads CACDRGSTEAFF. The CDR3 nucleotides read TGTGCCTGCGACAGGGGTAGTACTGAAGCTTTCTTT. Full variable domain (outside the CDR3, taken from reference TRBV30 and TRBJ1-1): SQTIHQWPATLVQPVGSPLSLECTVEGTSNPNLYWYRQAAGRGLQLLFYSVGIGQISSEVPQNLSASRPQDRQFILSSKKLLLSDSGFYLCACDRGSTEAFFGQGTRLTVV.

This chain links TRBV19 with TRBJ1-1; D unclear. Germline V gene sequence: CDR1 LNHDA, CDR2 SQIVND (reference sequence). The CDR3 contains 15 residues. Trimming took 1 base from V and 1 from J, leaving 10 bases between them. The CDR3 DNA reads as TGTGCCAGTAGTATAGGGCACGGCTCGAACACTGAAGCTTTCTTT. Protein: CASSIGHGSNTEAFF. The variable domain in full, with the rest retrieved from reference TRBV19 and TRBJ1-1, is DGGITQSPKYLFRKEGQNVTLSCEQNLNHDAMYWYRQDPGQGLRLIYYSQIVNDFQKGDIAEGYSVSREKKESFPLTVTSAQKNPTAFYLCASSIGHGSNTEAFFGQGTRLTVV.

The V and J genes are TRBV5-6 and TRBJ1-2; 7 bases align to TRBD1. Germline V gene lookup returns CDR1 SGHDT and CDR2 YYEEEE. V dropped 0 bases and J dropped 5; count of bases not matched to a gene: 4. This CDR3 contains 14 residues. CDR3 bases: TGTGCCAGCAGCTTGGACAGGGGCCGTTATGGCTACACCTTC. Translated, it gives CASSLDRGRYGYTF.

This chain joins TRBV6-2 or TRBV6-3 and TRBJ2-7; the D is unclear. CDR1 MNHEY and CDR2 SVGEGT come from the germline V gene. The CDR3 contains 13 residues. V gave up 4 bases and J gave up 1 base, with 8 bases separating them. This chain's CDR3 is CASSLQLSYEQYF. In nucleotides, the CDR3 is TGTGCCAGCAGTTTACAGCTATCCTACGAGCAGTACTTC.

This clonotype was observed a handful of times. DNA of the CDR3: TGTGCCAGCAGCCCCCGTGCTAGCGAGAAACCCTACGAGCAGTACTTC. Amino acids: CASSPRASEKPYEQYF. V and J are TRBV28 and TRBJ2-7; D perhaps matches TRBD2 (6 bases). This CDR3 region has 16 residues. Trimming removed 6 bases at V and 2 bases at J, with 20 bases between. Germline V lookup: CDR1 MDHEN, CDR2 SYDVKM.

This clonotype has more than one count but fewer than ten. The chain joins TRBV9 to TRBJ2-3; a possible D gene is TRBD2 (6 bases). Germline V gene lookup returns CDR1 SGDLS and CDR2 YYNGEE. This CDR3 comprises 16 residues. Trimming left V 4 bases short and J 2 bases short, with 17 bases between. CDR3 nucleotides: TGTGCCAGCAGCCAACCTAGCGTTACCTTCACAGATACGCAGTATTTT. Its protein is CASSQPSVTFTDTQYF.

This clonotype was detected a few times. V is TRBV5-1 and J is TRBJ2-1; D tentatively reads TRBD1 or TRBD2 (6 bases each). Trimming removed 1 base at V and 6 bases at J, with 17 bases between. The germline V gene has CDR1 SGHRS and CDR2 YFSETQ. The CDR3 is 16 amino acids. The CDR3 spells CASSLLGGGAVNEQFF. The CDR3 nucleotides are TGCGCCAGCAGCTTGCTAGGGGGAGGAGCGGTCAATGAGCAGTTCTTC.

The chain joins TRBV6-2 or TRBV6-3 to TRBJ1-1; 9 bases align to TRBD1. The V gene's germline CDR1 is MNHEY and CDR2 SVGEGT. The CDR3 sequence is 20 residues long. Trimming at V came to 2 bases and at J to 2 bases, leaving 18 bases not matched to a gene. CDR3 nucleotide sequence: TGTGCCAGCAGTTACGATTCAGGACAGGGGCTATTTGGGGGAAACACTGAAGCTTTCTTT. Its translation: CASSYDSGQGLFGGNTEAFF.

V gene TRBV10-3 combines with J gene TRBJ2-7; tentatively, D is TRBD1 (6 bases). The CDR3 has 15 residues. Germline V CDR1 and CDR2: ENHRY, SYGVKD. The V gene lost 10 bases and the J gene lost 4 bases, with 23 bases spanning the gap. The CDR3 DNA follows: TGTGCCACGCTTGGGGGAGATCAGGGGACGTACGAGCAGTACTTC. Encoded protein: CATLGGDQGTYEQYF.

This clonotype has just a few counts. The rearrangement links TRBV29-1 to TRBJ2-7, with 7 bases identical to TRBD2. The V gene's germline CDR1 is SQVTM and CDR2 ANQGSEA. J was trimmed by 7 bases and V by 6 bases; bases with no gene match: 12. The CDR3 runs 13 residues. CDR3 amino acids: CSVAGRHSGEQYF. The CDR3 DNA reads as TGCAGCGTAGCGGGACGCCATTCGGGAGAGCAGTACTTC.

The rearrangement joins TRBV24-1 to TRBJ1-5; D not resolved. The CDR3 runs to 13 residues. Per the germline V gene, CDR1 is KGHDR and CDR2 is SFDVKD. V was shortened by 4 bases and J by 4 bases, with 7 bases between the two germline ends. The CDR3 nucleotides are TGTGCCACCAGTGAGAGCCTAAATCAGCCCCAGCATTTT. The encoded protein is CATSESLNQPQHF.

This clonotype was observed a few times. The chain carries TRBV15 and TRBJ1-1; no firm D call. Deletions cut 6 bases from V and 0 bases from J, with 8 bases between. CDR1 and CDR2 from the germline V gene are LNHNV and YYDKDF (reference sequence). The CDR3 loop spans 13 amino acids. DNA for the CDR3: TGTGCCACCAGGACCGTCTTGAACACTGAAGCTTTCTTT. Protein sequence: CATRTVLNTEAFF.